The 28 T cell receptor beta chains below were found in one sample sequenced in a study of CD8 T cells in ankylosing spondylitis. TCRdb passed the 5' RACE reads through MiXCR, listing each CDR3 protein once. The sample yields about 130,000 distinct CDR3 sequences, approximately 10% seen once. The specimen was blood, either unsorted or a sorted T cell fraction (not recorded which). The receptors originated from a male donor with ankylosing spondylitis or in good health (not recorded which).

Ten or more counts support this clonotype. V and J are TRBV20-1 and TRBJ2-7; D possibly corresponds to TRBD2 (6 bases). Trimming cost V 0 bases and J 7 bases, with 19 bases left between them. Germline loops: CDR1 DFQATT, CDR2 SNEGSKA (reference sequence). This CDR3 region has 15 residues. CDR3 residues: CSARDEGRVGGEQYF. The CDR3 DNA reads TGCAGTGCTAGAGATGAGGGCAGGGTGGGAGGTGAGCAGTACTTC.

This clonotype was counted ten times or more. This chain links TRBV6-2 or TRBV6-3 with TRBJ2-2; TRBD1 matches 10 bases. Germline V lookup: CDR1 MNHEY, CDR2 SVGEGT. This CDR3 contains 18 residues. V was pared by 2 bases and J by 5 bases, with 11 bases of the junction left unmatched. CDR3 nucleotide sequence: TGTGCCAGCAGTTACGACTTCCGGACAGGGGGTATTACCGGGGAGCTGTTTTTT. This codes for CASSYDFRTGGITGELFF.

This clonotype was found many times. V and J are TRBV20-1 and TRBJ2-1; TRBD2 aligns across 10 bases. The CDR3 has 16 amino acids. Losses at the gene ends were 3 bases for V and 3 bases for J; bases not matched to a gene: 8. In germline, CDR1 is DFQATT, CDR2 SNEGSKA (reference sequence). CDR3 amino acids: CSASVQGLADYNEQFF. As DNA, the CDR3 is TGCAGTGCTAGTGTCCAAGGACTAGCGGACTACAATGAGCAGTTCTTC.

This clonotype appeared many times. V is TRBV28 and J is TRBJ2-7; D unresolved. The germline V and J ends were trimmed by 11 bases and 0 bases, with 11 bases remaining between them. The germline gives CDR1 MDHEN, CDR2 SYDVKM. This CDR3 contains 12 residues. Here the CDR3 reads CAAHSNSYEQYF. The CDR3 DNA sequence: TGTGCCGCCCACTCAAACTCCTACGAGCAGTACTTC.

This clonotype has at least ten counts. The CDR3 reads CRASREGRADTQYF. In DNA form, the CDR3 reads TGCAGGGCCAGTCGGGAGGGTAGGGCAGATACGCAGTATTTT. The chain uses TRBV20-1 and TRBJ2-3; 8 nucleotides agree with TRBD2. CDR3 length equals 14 residues. The germline V gene has CDR1 DFQATT and CDR2 SNEGSKA (reference sequence).

This clonotype was found many times. The chain has TRBV6-1 and TRBJ2-2; TRBD2 matches at 8 bases. The CDR3 consists of 16 residues. The V segment lost 1 base and the J segment 8 bases; nucleotides outside the gene matches: 9. CDR1 and CDR2 from the germline V gene are MNHNS and SASEGT. This CDR3 is CASSEDRTSTTGELFF. The DNA of the CDR3 is TGTGCCAGCAGTGAAGACAGGACTAGCACCACGGGGGAGCTGTTTTTT.

In its sample, this clonotype was seen a few times. The chain carries TRBV3-1 and TRBJ2-2; TRBD2 might be the D (6 bases). V lost 4 bases, J lost 6 bases, and 6 bases lay in between. The CDR3 has 12 amino acids. CDR1 is LGHDT, CDR2 YNNKEL, per germline (reference sequence). In nucleotides, the CDR3 is TGTGCCAGCAGCCCGGGGGCCGGGGAGCTGTTTTTT. Translated, it gives CASSPGAGELFF.

This clonotype was seen many times. The chain joins TRBV4-3 to TRBJ1-4; 8 bases are a match to TRBD1. There are 17 residues in the CDR3. Germline assignment: CDR1 LGHNA and CDR2 YSLEER. V lost 0 bases, J lost 3 bases, and 6 bases stayed unmatched. CDR3 nucleotides: TGCGCCAGCAGCCAAGATCGGCAGGGGGCGGCTAATGAAAAACTGTTTTTT. This encodes CASSQDRQGAANEKLFF.

Many counts were recorded for this clonotype. The chain recombines TRBV27 with TRBJ2-3, with D possibly matching TRBD1 (6 bases). The V end lost 5 bases, the J end lost 2 bases, and 14 bases lay between the germline ends. The CDR3 is made up of 15 amino acids. The germline gives CDR1 MNHEY, CDR2 SMNVEV (reference sequence). The CDR3 reads CASSAWTEATDTQYF. The CDR3 coding sequence is TGTGCCAGCAGTGCCTGGACAGAGGCCACAGATACGCAGTATTTT.

This clonotype has more than one count but fewer than ten. This sequence joins TRBV7-8 and TRBJ2-3; tentatively, D is TRBD2 (6 bases). CDR3 length: 16 amino acids. Germline V gives CDR1 SGHVS, CDR2 FQNEAQ. The germline V and J ends were trimmed by 0 bases and 0 bases, with 10 bases remaining between them. The CDR3, as DNA: TGTGCCAGCAGCTTAGCGCAGAGCGGGAGCACAGATACGCAGTATTTT. Its translation: CASSLAQSGSTDTQYF.

This clonotype was observed many times. The rearrangement links TRBV5-1 to TRBJ2-2, with TRBD1 identical over 11 bases. Germline V gene lookup returns CDR1 SGHRS and CDR2 YFSETQ. Trimming removed 4 bases from V and 6 bases from J; junction bases left unmatched: 14. The CDR3 consists of 18 residues. Here the CDR3 reads CASSRQLRTGGKAGELFF. CDR3 nucleotides: TGCGCCAGCAGCCGGCAGCTACGGACAGGGGGCAAAGCCGGGGAGCTGTTTTTT.

This clonotype was counted many times. In nucleotides, the CDR3 is TGTGCCAGCAGCTTTCGCGCTAGCGGGAGGGCCTCTATCTATGAGCAGTTCTTC. Encoded protein: CASSFRASGRASIYEQFF. The chain has TRBV7-2 and TRBJ2-1; 12 bases fit TRBD2. V shed 3 bases, J shed 8 bases, and the junction held 14 bases outside the gene matches. The CDR3 contains 18 residues. Per germline, CDR1 SGHTA and CDR2 FQGNSA.

This chain links TRBV6-2 or TRBV6-3 with TRBJ2-7; D remains unclear. Germline CDR1 MNHEY, CDR2 SVGEGT. The CDR3 runs to 12 residues. Trimming cost V 7 bases and J 1 base, with 8 bases left between them. CDR3: CASTRASYEQYF. In DNA, the CDR3 is TGTGCCAGCACCCGAGCTTCCTACGAGCAGTACTTC.

The sample holds many counts of this clonotype. The chain employs TRBV4-1 and TRBJ1-4, with a possible D match to TRBD1 (6 bases). V was pared by 2 bases and J by 1 base, with 14 bases between. The CDR3 length is 17 residues. Looked up from germline, CDR1 is MGHRA and CDR2 is YSYEKL. This CDR3 reads CASSQTKDRGTNEKLFF. CDR3 bases: TGCGCCAGCAGCCAAACGAAGGACAGAGGAACTAATGAAAAACTGTTTTTT.

V gene TRBV7-8 combines with J gene TRBJ1-2, with a tentative D call TRBD1 (6 bases). In germline, CDR1 is SGHVS, CDR2 FQNEAQ. V was cut by 3 bases and J by 3 bases, with 17 bases left in between. This CDR3 contains 16 residues. The CDR3 reads CASSLPDRSGDYGYTF. As DNA, the CDR3 is TGTGCCAGCAGCTTGCCGGACCGATCAGGGGACTATGGCTACACCTTC.

This clonotype was observed a few times. The chain uses TRBV5-5 and TRBJ2-1; the D gene is possibly TRBD1 (6 bases). The V end was cut by 0 bases, the J end by 6 bases, with 7 bases between. Germline-derived CDR1 and CDR2 are SGHKS and YYEKEE (reference sequence). The CDR3 has 13 residues. This chain's CDR3 is CASSLAGVNEQFF. The CDR3 DNA follows: TGTGCCAGCAGCTTGGCAGGGGTCAATGAGCAGTTCTTC.

This clonotype was observed a handful of times. The CDR3 reads CASSPPGLAHQETQYF. The CDR3 DNA follows: TGTGCCAGCAGCCCTCCGGGACTAGCCCACCAAGAGACCCAGTACTTC. J is TRBJ2-5 and V is TRBV7-6; TRBD2 matches at 9 bases. Germline values: CDR1 SGHVS, CDR2 FNYEAQ. This CDR3 contains 16 residues. With 5 bases clipped from V and 0 bases from J, the junction kept 7 bases outside the gene matches.

CDR3 DNA sequence: TGTGCCAGCAGCTTAGGGAGGGGGGTAGGCAATCAGCCCCAGCATTTT. Encoded protein: CASSLGRGVGNQPQHF. The V and J genes are TRBV7-6 and TRBJ1-5, with a tentative D call TRBD1 (6 bases). The CDR3 covers 16 residues. V was clipped by 1 base and J by 2 bases, with 12 bases between them. Per the germline V gene, CDR1 is SGHVS and CDR2 is FNYEAQ.

This chain joins TRBV29-1 and TRBJ1-2; no firm D call. The V end was cut by 4 bases, the J end by 8 bases, with 14 bases between. From germline, CDR1 is SQVTM and CDR2 ANQGSEA. The CDR3 is made up of 12 amino acids. CDR3 loop: CSVAVWSFGYTF. As DNA, the CDR3 is TGCAGCGTTGCTGTATGGTCTTTCGGCTACACCTTC.

This clonotype was observed a few times. The rearrangement links TRBV7-2 to TRBJ2-2; TRBD2 matches 10 bases. The CDR3 is 15 residues long. CDR1 is SGHTA and CDR2 is FQGNSA in the germline V gene. J gave up 7 bases and V 1 base, and 3 bases lay outside the gene matches. CDR3 in amino acids: CASSLVRTSGGELFF. The CDR3 DNA reads as TGTGCCAGCAGCTTAGTTCGGACTAGCGGCGGGGAGCTGTTTTTT.

This rearrangement joins TRBV5-1 to TRBJ2-7, with 10 bases matching TRBD1. J gave up 2 bases and V 1 base, and 3 bases lay outside the gene matches. The CDR3 covers 15 residues. Per the germline V gene, CDR1 is SGHRS and CDR2 is YFSETQ. The CDR3 spells CASSLYGQGAYEQYF. The CDR3 nucleotides are TGCGCCAGCAGCTTGTACGGACAGGGGGCCTACGAGCAGTACTTC.

This clonotype was counted many times. The V gene is TRBV11-3, the J gene TRBJ2-2, with 10 bases identical to TRBD1. CDR3 length: 15 residues. The V gene's germline CDR1 is SGHNT and CDR2 YENEEA. Trimming cost V 5 bases and J 8 bases; bases outside gene matches: 8. In DNA, the CDR3 is TGTGCCAGCAGCCCCCGGACAGGGGGTTCGGGGGAGCTGTTTTTT. Translation gives CASSPRTGGSGELFF.

This clonotype came up a few times. This sequence joins TRBV12-5 and TRBJ2-4; D is undetermined. Looked up from germline, CDR1 is LGHNT and CDR2 is FRNRAP. This CDR3 has 14 amino acids. V lost 3 bases to trimming and J lost 1 base, with 7 bases between them. The CDR3 is CASGFKLAKNIQYF. In nucleotides, the CDR3 is TGTGCTAGTGGTTTTAAGTTGGCCAAAAACATTCAGTACTTC.

In its sample, this clonotype was seen many times. The rearrangement joins TRBV5-6 to TRBJ2-7; the D is unclear. In germline, CDR1 is SGHDT, CDR2 YYEEEE. The CDR3 is 12 residues long. With 4 bases removed from V and 3 bases from J, the gap between germline ends came to 8 bases. The DNA for the CDR3 is TGTGCCAGCAGCCGGAATATCTACGAGCAGTACTTC. Translating it yields CASSRNIYEQYF.

The table lists this clonotype with a few counts. The V gene is TRBV14, the J gene TRBJ2-2; 7 nucleotides align to TRBD1. The CDR3 extends over 14 amino acids. J lost 1 base, V lost 9 bases, and 5 bases had no gene match. From germline, CDR1 is SGHDN and CDR2 FVKESK. CDR3 region: CASKRTGNTGELFF. For the CDR3, the DNA is TGTGCCAGTAAGCGGACAGGGAACACCGGGGAGCTGTTTTTT.

There are many counts of this clonotype. The V call is TRBV12-3 or TRBV12-4, the J call TRBJ1-1; a weak D match, TRBD1 (6 bases). V lost 6 bases and J lost 6, with 14 bases in between. The CDR3 is 13 residues long. The CDR3 nucleotides are TGTGCCAGCAGGGGGGCCAGGTTCTCTGAAGCTTTCTTT. This gives the protein CASRGARFSEAFF.

This sequence joins TRBV5-8 and TRBJ2-1; 7 nucleotides match TRBD1. Trimming took 4 bases from V and 2 from J; bases not matched to a gene: 12. The CDR3 loop spans 17 amino acids. In germline, CDR1 is SGHTS, CDR2 YDEGEE. In DNA, the CDR3 is TGTGCCAGCAGCGTGACAGGGTACCGAGGAACCTACAATGAGCAGTTCTTC. Translating it yields CASSVTGYRGTYNEQFF.

The chain is built from TRBV4-3 and TRBJ2-1, with 7 bases fitting TRBD2. The CDR3 covers 17 residues. V trimming: 0 bases; J trimming: 4 bases; junction bases outside the gene matches: 9. CDR1 LGHNA and CDR2 YSLEER come from the germline V gene. The CDR3 loop is CASSQEVVQREYNEQFF. CDR3 DNA sequence: TGCGCCAGCAGCCAAGAAGTTGTACAGCGGGAATACAATGAGCAGTTCTTC.